This T cell receptor beta chain appears in the sequencing data of a study of PD-L1 blockade in urothelial cancer (dated by TCRdb to 2017 to 2019). Background for the entire study: Therapy was started in the mid-2010s for all patients, and atezolizumab 1,200 mg was administered intravenously every 3 weeks. Pretreatment tumor samples, along with matched peripheral blood collected serially before and after atezolizumab treatment, underwent TCR sequencing. Twenty-nine patients had pretreatment blood TCR-seq, approximately 24 had at least one posttreatment blood collection, and approximately 24 had tumor TCR-seq. About 90% of the roughly 30 patients were identified as males with urothelial cancer of bladder origin, and a prior smoking history was reported by 18 of 29 patients. Durable clinical benefit was defined as a progression-free survival longer than 6 months, and TCR features were additionally tested against progression-free survival and overall survival. Blood samples gave median yields of around 150,000 T cells and 80,000 to 90,000 unique TCRs, along with a median clonality of approximately 0.084. In the same patients who had TCR sequencing, pretreatment tumors also underwent whole exome sequencing and RNA sequencing. Patients had an ECOG performance status of 0 or 1 and had received between 0 and 3 prior chemotherapy regimens. Somatic, immune and clinical correlates of response to PD-L1 blockade with atezolizumab in urothelial cancer were the focus of an exploratory multi-omic analysis. Blood samples were analyzed at 3 weeks after treatment start (second dose) and at 6 weeks after treatment start. Durable clinical benefit was achieved by nine patients but not by the remaining 20.

To estimate absolute template abundance from read counts, synthetic TCR analog templates were spiked into each PCR. TCRbeta CDR3 regions were amplified from genomic DNA with bias-controlled V and J gene primers using the immunoSEQ assay. Rearranged TCRbeta segments were sequenced at approximately 20X coverage. In the paper's pipeline: Clustering was used to correct sequencing errors, and CDR3s were annotated against IMGT so that V, D and J genes could be assigned. Downstream analyses used only productive TCRbeta rearrangements and left out out-of-frame or stop-codon sequences. Clonality was computed as one minus Shannon entropy normalized by the log of the number of unique productive sequences. Clones differing between time points or between blood and tumor were identified using Fisher's exact test with Benjamini-Hochberg correction, with an adjusted p below 0.01 applied as the threshold. TCRdb re-hosts the immuneACCESS table, in-frame sequences only. Its copies lack some clones; in the studies checked, an unresolved V gene accounts for under half of them, and the cause for the rest is not known. That table furnishes V, J and clone size, whereas the DNA furnished D and trimming. The sample includes 70,000 to 95,000 clones, with about 83% observed a single time. The ten top clones hold approximately 2% of the sample.

To note about this clone: Its binding antigen is unknown. Per-nucleotide qualities are absent, and no much larger clonotype sits a single base away.

The meaning of the sample's time point label: pretreatment peripheral blood. A cohort of 25 to 35 patients with locally advanced or metastatic urothelial carcinoma, treated at Memorial Sloan Kettering on a trial protocol, was included. Peripheral blood mononuclear cells were collected pretreatment and during treatment, at between 1 and 8 total time points per patient. The Qiagen DNeasy Blood extraction kit was used to purify genomic DNA from total PBMCs and tumor samples. PBMCs were collected pretreatment and during treatment and were isolated and stored as previously described. CDR1 SNHLY and CDR2 FYNNEI are derived from the germline V gene. V lost 3 bases and J lost 5 bases; the stretch between them is 13 bases long. Inclusive of the bounding cysteine and phenylalanine, the CDR3 is 14 residues long. Left in the record is the CDR3 DNA by itself, 42 bases read in frame from the first base. The study at large found these results: Because of the small sample size (n ≈ 31) and the many exploratory analyses performed, the results are intended to be regarded as hypothesis-generating. Greater expansion of tumor-associated TCR clones in peripheral blood 3 weeks after the start of treatment was observed in patients with durable benefit (n ≈ 22, p = 0.022). Improved progression-free and overall survival was found to be associated with pretreatment peripheral blood TCR clonality below the median.

The chain couples TRBV2 to TRBJ2-5, with a tentative D gene TRBD2 over 6 matching bases. This receptor was obtained from a man in his 60s with urothelial cancer. Sequencing was performed on PBMCs, taken around atezolizumab (anti-PD-L1) treatment. The DNA sequence follows: TGTGCCAGCAGTGATGAGGGCCGGGAGGAGACCCAGTACTTC. This encodes CASSDEGREETQYF.